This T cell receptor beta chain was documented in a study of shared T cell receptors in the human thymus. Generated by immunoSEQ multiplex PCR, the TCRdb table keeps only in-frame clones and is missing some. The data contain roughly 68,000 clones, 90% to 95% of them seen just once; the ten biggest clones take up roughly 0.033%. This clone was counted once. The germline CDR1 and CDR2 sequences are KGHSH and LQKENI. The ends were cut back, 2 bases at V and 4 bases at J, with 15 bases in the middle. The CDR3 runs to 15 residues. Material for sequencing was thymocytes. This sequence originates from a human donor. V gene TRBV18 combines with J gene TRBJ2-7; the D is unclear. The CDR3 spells CASSPKVSRRYEQYF. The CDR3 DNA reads TGTGCCAGCTCACCAAAGGTCAGCCGGCGTTACGAGCAGTACTTC.